This T cell receptor (beta chain) was found in a study of PD-L1 blockade in urothelial cancer. Study information: The authors examined blood 3 weeks (second dose) and 6 weeks after treatment start. Study-level points and caveats: Better survival was forecast by a pretreatment blood TCR clonality below the median.

Germline assignment: CDR1 MDHEN and CDR2 SYDVKM. The CDR3 is made up of 15 amino acids. J lost 4 bases, V lost 4 bases, and 6 bases had no gene match. Comment on this clone: Its antigen is still unknown.

The table came from immunoSEQ multiplex PCR; TCRdb's copy has only in-frame clones and leaves some out. Of around 100,000 clones listed, around 85% are singletons. Sequenced here: PBMCs, sampled around atezolizumab (anti-PD-L1) treatment. The chain recombines TRBV28 with TRBJ2-1, with 8 bases identical to TRBD2. The clonotype comes from a man in his forties or fifties with urothelial cancer. CDR3 nucleotide sequence: TGTGCCAGCAGTTGGCGAGCGGGAGTGTACAATGAGCAGTTCTTC. This codes for CASSWRAGVYNEQFF.